The source of this TCR beta chain is a study of tumor-infiltrating lymphocytes in oesophageal squamous cell carcinoma. This CDR3 has 12 residues. In germline, CDR1 is MNHEY, CDR2 SVGEGT. Trimming removed 2 bases from V and 14 bases from J, with 14 bases in between. As regards this clonotype: Being one base from a much bigger clone, this may be a read error.

MiXCR, run by TCRdb on the PCR reads, gives a single entry per CDR3 protein. Among 11,000 to 15,000 distinct CDR3 sequences listed, roughly half were seen once. Sequenced: blood. V is TRBV6-2 or TRBV6-3 and J is TRBJ2-3; the D gene is possibly TRBD2 (5 bases). The sequence derives from a male donor with esophageal squamous cell carcinoma. The CDR3 reads CASSYGTGELYF. In DNA form, the CDR3 reads TGTGCCAGCAGTTACGGTACCGGGGAGCTGTATTTT.